This T cell receptor beta chain was sequenced during a study of early T cells in non-severe SARS-CoV-2 infection. This clonotype was seen only a few times. MiXCR, applied by TCRdb to the 5' RACE reads, yields one record per CDR3 protein. The sample shows tens of thousands of distinct CDR3 sequences, 12% of them seen only once. The CDR3 extends over 15 amino acids. Losses at the gene ends were 3 bases for V and 7 bases for J; bases not matched to a gene: 11. Germline loops: CDR1 SGDLS, CDR2 YYNGEE. V gene TRBV9 combines with J gene TRBJ2-5; 8 bases line up with TRBD2. This TCR was recovered from an adult who was a healthcare worker with PCR-confirmed SARS-CoV-2 infection or an uninfected control (not recorded which). Sequencing was performed on whole blood, taken at baseline. The chain's CDR3 is CASSAVLAAHPTQYF. CDR3 DNA: TGTGCCAGCAGCGCCGTACTAGCGGCCCACCCGACCCAGTACTTC.